The 29 T cell receptor beta chains reported below all come from one sample, sequenced in a study of PD-1 blockade in classical Hodgkin lymphoma. Documented time point: newly diagnosed, previously untreated cHL patient sample. Profiling relied on immunoSEQ multiplex PCR, and the TCRdb table lists in-frame clones only, not all of them. The sample lists about 15,000 clones, approximately 90% occurring once. Sequencing was performed on peripheral blood mononuclear cells (PBMCs). The receptors stem from a human donor with classical Hodgkin lymphoma.

J is TRBJ2-3 and V is TRBV28, with a weak D call TRBD2 (6 bases). CDR1 and CDR2 (germline): MDHEN, SYDVKM. V dropped 9 bases and J dropped 0 bases, with 19 bases sitting between them. The CDR3 extends over 16 amino acids. The CDR3 reads CARAWGAGYSTDTQYF. In DNA form, the CDR3 reads TGTGCCAGAGCCTGGGGAGCGGGCTATAGCACAGATACGCAGTATTTT.

This clone was seen once. The chain couples TRBV5-1 to TRBJ2-1; 7 positions agree with TRBD1. This CDR3 is 14 amino acids long. From germline, CDR1 is SGHRS and CDR2 YFSETQ. With V trimmed by 4 bases and J by 4 bases, 5 bases remained unmatched. The CDR3 nucleotides read TGCGCCAGCAGCCCGGGACAGCTTTACAATGAGCAGTTCTTC. It yields the protein CASSPGQLYNEQFF.

The chain carries TRBV25-1 and TRBJ1-4; D gene uncertain. Between the trimmed V and J ends, which lost 5 bases and 4 bases, there was a span of 14 bases. This CDR3 contains 15 residues. Per the germline V gene, CDR1 is MGHDK and CDR2 is SYGVNS. CDR3: CASSPLRDVNEKLFF. As DNA, the CDR3 is TGTGCCAGCAGTCCTCTACGGGATGTTAATGAAAAACTGTTTTTT.

This clone showed up just once. The chain joins TRBV10-3 to TRBJ2-3; 7 nucleotides match TRBD1. The CDR3 contains 14 residues. Per germline, CDR1 ENHRY and CDR2 SYGVKD. Trimming at V came to 4 bases and at J to 4 bases, leaving 5 bases not matched to a gene. Here the CDR3 reads CAISGGQGADTQYF. Written as DNA, the CDR3 is TGTGCCATCAGTGGGGGGCAGGGGGCAGATACGCAGTATTTT.

This clone was seen a single time. The V and J genes are TRBV28 and TRBJ2-7, with a weak D call TRBD2 (5 bases). The CDR3 loop spans 15 amino acids. Trimming removed 3 bases from V and 3 bases from J, with 15 bases in between. Per germline, CDR1 MDHEN and CDR2 SYDVKM. The CDR3 nucleotides are TGTGCCAGCAGTTTCCCCTCGGGGATGATCTACGAGCAGTACTTC. Its translation is CASSFPSGMIYEQYF.

This chain uses TRBV7-7 with TRBJ2-1, with 9 nucleotides matching TRBD2. The CDR3 spans 14 residues. Looked up from germline, CDR1 is SSHAT and CDR2 is FNYEAQ (reference sequence). The V gene end was trimmed by 5 bases and the J gene end by 8 bases; junction bases not matched to a gene: 7. CDR3 sequence reads: CASSPWVAGDEQFF. For the CDR3, the DNA is TGTGCCAGCAGCCCCTGGGTAGCGGGAGATGAGCAGTTCTTC.

The chain employs TRBV7-9 and TRBJ1-1; D is undetermined. V lost 10 bases and J 8 bases, leaving 14 bases between the germline ends. The CDR3 sequence is 11 residues long. The V gene's germline CDR1 is SEHNR and CDR2 FQNEAQ (reference sequence). The CDR3 protein is CAIRYDLEAFF. CDR3 coding DNA: TGTGCCATTAGGTACGACTTGGAAGCTTTCTTT.

This chain uses TRBV27 with TRBJ2-7, with TRBD2 identical over 12 bases. After removal of 6 bases from V and 4 bases from J, the junction contained 10 bases not matched to a gene. CDR1 MNHEY and CDR2 SMNVEV come from the germline V gene (reference sequence). The CDR3 is made up of 16 amino acids. The CDR3 DNA reads TGTGCCAGCAGCCTCGGACTAGCGGGATTTGCGTACGAGCAGTACTTC. As protein: CASSLGLAGFAYEQYF.

The chain carries TRBV7-8 and TRBJ1-1; 7 bases line up with TRBD1. The CDR3 length is 13 residues. V lost 1 base to trimming and J lost 8 bases; unmatched junction nucleotides: 4. Germline values: CDR1 SGHVS, CDR2 FQNEAQ. CDR3 nucleotide sequence: TGTGCCAGCAGCTTAGAGTTGGGACAGGAAGCTTTCTTT. This codes for CASSLELGQEAFF.

The chain has TRBV27 and TRBJ2-7, with D possibly TRBD1 on 5 matching bases. CDR3 size: 16 residues. Trimming stripped 4 bases from V and 2 bases from J, with 18 bases between. CDR1 and CDR2 (germline): MNHEY, SMNVEV (reference sequence). CDR3 DNA: TGTGCCAGCAGTTCTCCGACAGTGGACCTGACCTACGAGCAGTACTTC. Translation: CASSSPTVDLTYEQYF.

This rearrangement joins TRBV29-1 to TRBJ2-1, with TRBD1 matching over 8 bases. V lost 7 bases, J lost 8 bases, and 7 bases stayed unmatched. This CDR3 comprises 12 residues. Germline assignment: CDR1 SQVTM and CDR2 ANQGSEA. The CDR3 loop reads CSADRAMDEQFF. CDR3 sequence (DNA): TGCAGCGCGGACAGGGCGATGGATGAGCAGTTCTTC.

The chain has TRBV7-2 and TRBJ2-1, with 14 bases aligning to TRBD2. Trimming at V came to 5 bases and at J to 2 bases, leaving 2 bases not matched to a gene. CDR1 SGHTA and CDR2 FQGNSA come from the germline V gene. This CDR3 contains 16 residues. The CDR3 DNA sequence: TGTGCCAGCAGCCCGGGACTAGCGGGAGCCTACAATGAGCAGTTCTTC. As protein: CASSPGLAGAYNEQFF.

The chain links TRBV7-3 to TRBJ2-2, with 7 bases fitting TRBD1. Germline V gene lookup returns CDR1 SGHTA and CDR2 FQGTGA. The CDR3 sequence is 14 residues long. V was clipped by 5 bases and J by 4 bases; unmatched bases: 4. CDR3 in amino acids: CASSPTGRTGELFF. The CDR3 nucleotides read TGTGCCAGCAGCCCGACAGGGCGCACCGGGGAGCTGTTTTTT.

This chain links TRBV7-8 with TRBJ2-7; D is perhaps TRBD1 or TRBD2 (6 bases each). The CDR3 covers 13 residues. Trimming took off 2 bases at V and 5 bases at J, with 10 bases between the two ends. CDR1 is SGHVS, CDR2 FQNEAQ, per germline. CDR3 region: CASSLRRGNEQYF. DNA of the CDR3: TGTGCCAGCAGCTTACGGAGGGGGAACGAGCAGTACTTC.

This chain uses TRBV19 with TRBJ2-2, with TRBD1 matching over 7 bases. The germline gives CDR1 LNHDA, CDR2 SQIVND (reference sequence). Losses at the gene ends were 8 bases for V and 6 bases for J; bases not matched to a gene: 6. CDR3 length: 13 amino acids. The CDR3 sequence: CASETGAPGELFF. The CDR3, as DNA: TGTGCCAGTGAAACAGGGGCCCCCGGGGAGCTGTTTTTT.

This sequence joins TRBV6-4 and TRBJ2-3; 9 nucleotides match TRBD2. J was trimmed by 1 base and V by 0 bases; bases with no gene match: 2. CDR3 length: 16 residues. The germline V gene encodes CDR1 MRHNA and CDR2 SNTAGT. The CDR3 sequence is CASSDSSSGGTDTQYF. CDR3 DNA: TGTGCCAGCAGTGACTCGTCTAGCGGGGGCACAGATACGCAGTATTTT.

This chain uses TRBV18 with TRBJ1-2; no definite D call. Germline loops: CDR1 KGHSH, CDR2 LQKENI. The length of the CDR3 is 11 residues. The ends were cut back, 2 bases at V and 6 bases at J, with 4 bases in the middle. The CDR3: CASSPNHGYTF. CDR3 coding DNA: TGTGCCAGCTCACCAAACCATGGCTACACCTTC. Using reference TRBV18 and TRBJ1-2 for the parts outside the CDR3, the full variable domain is NAGVMQNPRHLVRRRGQEARLRCSPMKGHSHVYWYRQLPEEGLKFMVYLQKENIIDESGMPKERFSAEFPKEGPSILRIQQVVRGDSAAYFCASSPNHGYTFGSGTRLTVV.

The chain uses TRBV15 and TRBJ1-3; D is ambiguous. The length of the CDR3 is 15 residues. Germline assignment: CDR1 LNHNV and CDR2 YYDKDF (reference sequence). The V end was cut by 0 bases, the J end by 4 bases, with 10 bases between. The CDR3 nucleotides read TGTGCCACCAGCAGAGATCCCGGACCAGGAAACACCATATATTTT. Its protein product is CATSRDPGPGNTIYF. Combining the CDR3 with reference TRBV15 and TRBJ1-3 gives the whole variable domain DAMVIQNPRYQVTQFGKPVTLSCSQTLNHNVMYWYQQKSSQAPKLLFHYYDKDFNNEADTPDNFQSRRPNTSFCFLDIRSPGLGDTAMYLCATSRDPGPGNTIYFGEGSWLTVV.

The V gene is TRBV5-1, the J gene TRBJ2-5; TRBD2 agrees at 11 bases. This CDR3 comprises 14 residues. Trimming removed 4 bases from V and 4 bases from J; junction bases left unmatched: 3. Looked up from germline, CDR1 is SGHRS and CDR2 is YFSETQ. CDR3 amino acids: CASSQGLAGETQYF. The CDR3 DNA follows: TGCGCCAGCAGCCAAGGACTAGCGGGAGAGACCCAGTACTTC.

The chain carries TRBV18 and TRBJ1-3, with D uncertain. There are 21 residues in the CDR3. CDR1 is KGHSH and CDR2 is LQKENI in the germline V gene. Trimming pared 5 bases from V and 0 bases from J, leaving 29 bases between. CDR3 sequence (DNA): TGTGCCAGCTCAGAAACTACTTTCGGGTCCCTAGCGAAACACTCTGGAAACACCATATATTTT. Amino acid sequence: CASSETTFGSLAKHSGNTIYF.

This clone came up a few times. The chain links TRBV5-1 to TRBJ1-2; no clear D. Trimming removed 2 bases from V and 6 bases from J, with 17 bases in between. The CDR3 runs to 15 residues. From germline, CDR1 is SGHRS and CDR2 YFSETQ. The CDR3 sequence is CASSLTAPLRDGYTF. The CDR3 nucleotides read TGCGCCAGCAGCTTAACGGCTCCTCTACGGGATGGCTACACCTTC. Full variable domain (remainder filled in from reference TRBV5-1 and TRBJ1-2): KAGVTQTPRYLIKTRGQQVTLSCSPISGHRSVSWYQQTPGQGLQFLFEYFSETQRNKGNFPGRFSGRQFSNSRSEMNVSTLELGDSALYLCASSLTAPLRDGYTFGSGTRLTVV.

The genes are TRBV7-3 and TRBJ2-7; no definite D call. V was pared by 5 bases and J by 4 bases, with 12 bases between. This CDR3 comprises 13 residues. The germline gives CDR1 SGHTA, CDR2 FQGTGA. The CDR3 DNA sequence: TGTGCCAGCAGCCCAGGAAGCAGGTACGAGCAGTACTTC. Translated: CASSPGSRYEQYF.

This clone was seen more than once but under ten times. The V call is TRBV27, the J call TRBJ2-7; tentative D call: TRBD1 (6 bases). V was clipped by 6 bases and J by 2 bases, with 17 bases between them. The CDR3 has 15 residues. The germline gives CDR1 MNHEY, CDR2 SMNVEV (reference sequence). The CDR3 sequence is CASRRGGKAAYEQYF. CDR3 nucleotides: TGTGCCAGCAGGAGAGGGGGAAAAGCTGCCTACGAGCAGTACTTC.

The chain uses TRBV5-1 and TRBJ2-2; D perhaps matches TRBD2 (5 bases). The CDR3 has 13 amino acids. Looked up from germline, CDR1 is SGHRS and CDR2 is YFSETQ. V shed 0 bases and J shed 6 bases, with 6 bases lying between them. CDR3 bases: TGCGCCAGCAGCTTGGAACTAGCCGGGGAGCTGTTTTTT. Encoded protein: CASSLELAGELFF.

The J gene is TRBJ2-1, the V gene TRBV19; TRBD2 might be the D (5 bases). Germline V CDR1 and CDR2: LNHDA, SQIVND (reference sequence). V lost 2 bases and J lost 7, with 15 bases in between. CDR3 length: 15 residues. The CDR3 loop reads CASSIKPSPYNEQFF. CDR3 coding DNA: TGTGCCAGTAGTATAAAGCCTAGCCCATATAATGAGCAGTTCTTC.

The chain is built from TRBV19 and TRBJ1-4, with 9 nucleotides matching TRBD1. Germline CDR1 is LNHDA and CDR2 is SQIVND (reference sequence). The V segment lost 4 bases and the J segment 6 bases; nucleotides outside the gene matches: 6. CDR3 length: 15 amino acids. CDR3 sequence: CASSNMGQGHEKLFF. CDR3 coding DNA: TGTGCCAGTAGTAATATGGGACAGGGACATGAAAAACTGTTTTTT.

The chain uses TRBV25-1 and TRBJ1-4; D not certain. There are 16 residues in the CDR3. V was clipped by 3 bases and J by 0 bases, with 11 bases between them. Germline values: CDR1 MGHDK, CDR2 SYGVNS. The CDR3 sequence is CASSEILTTTNEKLFF. The CDR3 DNA follows: TGTGCCAGCAGTGAGATTTTAACAACAACTAATGAAAAACTGTTTTTT. The entire variable domain, with the rest obtained from reference TRBV25-1 and TRBJ1-4, is as follows: EADIYQTPRYLVIGTGKKITLECSQTMGHDKMYWYQQDPGMELHLIHYSYGVNSTEKGDLSSESTVSRIRTEHFPLTLESARPSHTSQYLCASSEILTTTNEKLFFGSGTQLSVL.

This chain joins TRBV30 and TRBJ1-2; D is ambiguous. The CDR3 is 13 residues long. The germline gives CDR1 GTSNPN, CDR2 SVGIG (reference sequence). The V end lost 4 bases, the J end lost 4 bases, and 13 bases lay between the germline ends. The chain's CDR3 is CAWNAGRSYGYTF. CDR3 nucleotides: TGTGCCTGGAATGCAGGCCGGAGCTATGGCTACACCTTC. The full variable domain, rest sourced from reference TRBV30 and TRBJ1-2, is SQTIHQWPATLVQPVGSPLSLECTVEGTSNPNLYWYRQAAGRGLQLLFYSVGIGQISSEVPQNLSASRPQDRQFILSSKKLLLSDSGFYLCAWNAGRSYGYTFGSGTRLTVV.

The rearrangement uses TRBV19 and TRBJ2-5; tentatively, D is TRBD2 (5 bases). Trimming removed 4 bases at V and 1 base at J, with 16 bases between. The V gene's germline CDR1 is LNHDA and CDR2 SQIVND (reference sequence). This CDR3 comprises 16 residues. The CDR3 DNA reads TGTGCCAGTAGTAAACGGGGTGTTTTGACCCAAGAGACCCAGTACTTC. Amino acids: CASSKRGVLTQETQYF.